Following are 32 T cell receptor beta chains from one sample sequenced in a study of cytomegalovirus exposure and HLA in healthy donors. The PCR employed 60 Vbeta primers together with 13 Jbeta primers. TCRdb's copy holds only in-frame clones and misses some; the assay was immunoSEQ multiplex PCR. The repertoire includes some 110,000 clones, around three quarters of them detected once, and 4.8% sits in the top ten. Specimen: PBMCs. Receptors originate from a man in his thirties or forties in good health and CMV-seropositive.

CDR3 in DNA: TGTGCCAGCAGTGAGGGGGGGGACTCCCTACTAGCCAAAAACATTCAGTACTTC. Translation gives CASSEGGDSLLAKNIQYF. V gene TRBV28 combines with J gene TRBJ2-4; tentative D call: TRBD2 (7 bases). CDR1 and CDR2 (germline): MDHEN, SYDVKM. V was pared by 5 bases and J by 0 bases, with 20 bases between. The CDR3 extends over 18 amino acids.

The CDR3 sequence: CASSNAGWARDEKLFF. The CDR3 DNA is TGTGCCAGTAGTAACGCAGGGTGGGCGCGGGACGAAAAACTGTTTTTT. The gene calls are TRBV19 and TRBJ1-4, with TRBD1 as a possible D gene (5 bases). Germline V CDR1 and CDR2: LNHDA, SQIVND (reference sequence). This CDR3 spans 16 amino acids. Trimming stripped 4 bases from V and 8 bases from J, with 20 bases between.

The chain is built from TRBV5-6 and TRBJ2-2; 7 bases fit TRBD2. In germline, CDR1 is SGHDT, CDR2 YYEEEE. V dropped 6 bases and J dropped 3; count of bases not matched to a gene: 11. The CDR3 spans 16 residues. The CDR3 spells CASNRFPGRDTGELFF. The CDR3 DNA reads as TGTGCCAGCAACCGTTTCCCAGGGAGGGACACCGGGGAGCTGTTTTTT.

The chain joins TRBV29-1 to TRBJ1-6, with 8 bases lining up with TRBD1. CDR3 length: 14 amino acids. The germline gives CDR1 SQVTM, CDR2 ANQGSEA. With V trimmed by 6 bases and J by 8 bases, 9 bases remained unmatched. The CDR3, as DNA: TGCAGCGTACGGGACAGGCAGACGGATTCACCCCTCCACTTT. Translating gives CSVRDRQTDSPLHF.

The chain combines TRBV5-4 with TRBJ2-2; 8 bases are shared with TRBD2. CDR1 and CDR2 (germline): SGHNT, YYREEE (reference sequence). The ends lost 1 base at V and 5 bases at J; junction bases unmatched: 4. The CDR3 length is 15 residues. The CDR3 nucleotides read TGTGCCAGCAGCTTGAGGGTAGCGGGGACCGGGGAGCTGTTTTTT. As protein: CASSLRVAGTGELFF.

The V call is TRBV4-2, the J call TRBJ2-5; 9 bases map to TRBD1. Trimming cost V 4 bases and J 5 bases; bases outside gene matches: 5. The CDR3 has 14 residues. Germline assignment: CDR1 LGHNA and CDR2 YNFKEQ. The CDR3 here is CASSRGDREETQYF. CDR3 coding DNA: TGTGCCAGCAGCCGGGGGGACAGGGAGGAGACCCAGTACTTC.

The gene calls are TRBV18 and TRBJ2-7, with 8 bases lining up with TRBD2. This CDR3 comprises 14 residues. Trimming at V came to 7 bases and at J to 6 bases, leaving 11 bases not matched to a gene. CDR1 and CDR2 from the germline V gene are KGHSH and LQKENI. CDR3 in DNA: TGTGCCAGCTTCCCGGGACTAGGTTCGTCCGAGCAGTACTTC. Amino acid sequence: CASFPGLGSSEQYF.

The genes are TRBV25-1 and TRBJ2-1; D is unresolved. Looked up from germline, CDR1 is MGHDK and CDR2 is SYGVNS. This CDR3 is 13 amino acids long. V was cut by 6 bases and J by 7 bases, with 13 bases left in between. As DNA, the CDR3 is TGTGCCAGCAGGGAGTCCCCTTGGAATGAGCAGTTCTTC. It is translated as CASRESPWNEQFF.

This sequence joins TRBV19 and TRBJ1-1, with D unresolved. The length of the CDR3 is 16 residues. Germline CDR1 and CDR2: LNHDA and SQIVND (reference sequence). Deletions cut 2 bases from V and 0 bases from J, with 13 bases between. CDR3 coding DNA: TGTGCCAGTAGTATAAGAGGGAGCAGAATGAACACTGAAGCTTTCTTT. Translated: CASSIRGSRMNTEAFF.

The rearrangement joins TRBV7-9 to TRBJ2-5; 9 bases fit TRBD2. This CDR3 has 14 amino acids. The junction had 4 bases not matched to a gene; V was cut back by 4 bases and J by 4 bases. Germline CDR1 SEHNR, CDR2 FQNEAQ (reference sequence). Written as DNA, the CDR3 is TGTGCCAGCAGCTCGGTAGCGGGGGCAGAGACCCAGTACTTC. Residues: CASSSVAGAETQYF.

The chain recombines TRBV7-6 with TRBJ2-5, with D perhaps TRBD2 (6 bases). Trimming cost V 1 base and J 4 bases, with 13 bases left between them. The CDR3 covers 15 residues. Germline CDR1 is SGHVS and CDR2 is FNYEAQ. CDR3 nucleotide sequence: TGTGCCAGCAGCTTAGGCGTGGAGGGAAGAGAGACCCAGTACTTC. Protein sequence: CASSLGVEGRETQYF.

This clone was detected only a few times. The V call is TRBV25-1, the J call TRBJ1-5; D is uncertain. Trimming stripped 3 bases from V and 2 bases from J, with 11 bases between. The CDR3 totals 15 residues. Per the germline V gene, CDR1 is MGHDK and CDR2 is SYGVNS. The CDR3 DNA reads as TGTGCCAGCAGTGAGGGCGGGCAGGGCAATCAGCCCCAGCATTTT. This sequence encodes CASSEGGQGNQPQHF.

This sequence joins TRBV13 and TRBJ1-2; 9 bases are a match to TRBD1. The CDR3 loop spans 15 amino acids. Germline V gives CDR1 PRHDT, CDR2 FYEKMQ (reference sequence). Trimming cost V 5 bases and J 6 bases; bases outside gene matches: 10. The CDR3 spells CASSPDRDRVDGYTF. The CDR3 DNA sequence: TGTGCCAGCAGCCCCGACCGGGACAGGGTGGATGGCTACACCTTC.

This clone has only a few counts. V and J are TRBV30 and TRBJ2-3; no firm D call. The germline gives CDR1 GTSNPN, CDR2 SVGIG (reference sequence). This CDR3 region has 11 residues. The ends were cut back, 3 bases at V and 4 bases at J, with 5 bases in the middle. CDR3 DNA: TGTGCCTGGAGGGCCGCAGATACGCAGTATTTT. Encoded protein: CAWRAADTQYF.

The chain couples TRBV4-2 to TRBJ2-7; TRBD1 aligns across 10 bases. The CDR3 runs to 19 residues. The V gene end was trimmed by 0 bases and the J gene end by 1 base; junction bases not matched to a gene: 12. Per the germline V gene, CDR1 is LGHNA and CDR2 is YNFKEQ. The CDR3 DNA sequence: TGTGCCAGCAGCCAAGACGTCTTTCGGAGGGACAGGGGTTCCTACGAGCAGTACTTC. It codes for CASSQDVFRRDRGSYEQYF.

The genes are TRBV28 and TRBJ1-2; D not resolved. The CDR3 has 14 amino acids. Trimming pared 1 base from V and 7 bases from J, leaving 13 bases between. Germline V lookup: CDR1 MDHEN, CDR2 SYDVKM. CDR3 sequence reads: CASSLSGGSRGYTF. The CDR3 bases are TGTGCCAGCAGTTTATCTGGAGGATCTCGTGGCTACACCTTC.

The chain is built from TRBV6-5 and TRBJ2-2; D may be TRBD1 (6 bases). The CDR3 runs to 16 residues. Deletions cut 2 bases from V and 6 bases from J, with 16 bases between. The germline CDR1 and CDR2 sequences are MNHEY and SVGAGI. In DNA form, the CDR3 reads TGTGCCAGCAGTTACACGGGACAACCTCGAGCCGGGGAGCTGTTTTTT. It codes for CASSYTGQPRAGELFF.

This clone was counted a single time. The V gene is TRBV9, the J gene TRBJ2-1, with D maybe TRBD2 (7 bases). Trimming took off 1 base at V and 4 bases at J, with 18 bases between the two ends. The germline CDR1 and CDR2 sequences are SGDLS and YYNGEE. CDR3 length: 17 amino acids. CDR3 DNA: TGTGCCAGCAGCGTACAGTCGGGGGGCTTAGGTTACAATGAGCAGTTCTTC. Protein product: CASSVQSGGLGYNEQFF.

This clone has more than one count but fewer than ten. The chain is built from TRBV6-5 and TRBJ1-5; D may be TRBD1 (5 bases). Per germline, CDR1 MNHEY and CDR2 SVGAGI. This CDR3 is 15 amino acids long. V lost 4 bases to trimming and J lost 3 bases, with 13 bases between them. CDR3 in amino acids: CASSSIRGFNQPQHF. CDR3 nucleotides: TGTGCCAGCAGTTCGATACGGGGGTTCAATCAGCCCCAGCATTTT.

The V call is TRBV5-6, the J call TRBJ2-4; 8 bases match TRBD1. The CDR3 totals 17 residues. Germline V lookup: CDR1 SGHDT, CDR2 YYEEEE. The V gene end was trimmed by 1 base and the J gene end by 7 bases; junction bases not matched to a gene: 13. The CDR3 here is CASSLQSGGSRWNIQYF. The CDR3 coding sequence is TGTGCCAGCAGCTTGCAGTCAGGGGGCTCAAGGTGGAACATTCAGTACTTC. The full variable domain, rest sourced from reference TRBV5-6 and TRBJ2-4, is DAGVTQSPTHLIKTRGQQVTLRCSPKSGHDTVSWYQQALGQGPQFIFQYYEEEERQRGNFPDRFSGHQFPNYSSELNVNALLLGDSALYLCASSLQSGGSRWNIQYFGAGTRLSVL.

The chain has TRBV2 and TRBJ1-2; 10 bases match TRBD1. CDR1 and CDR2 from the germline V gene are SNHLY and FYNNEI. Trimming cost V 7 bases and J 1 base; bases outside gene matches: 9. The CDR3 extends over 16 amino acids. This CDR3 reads CASKGDRGMVNYGYTF. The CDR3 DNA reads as TGTGCCAGCAAGGGGGACAGGGGAATGGTTAACTATGGCTACACCTTC.

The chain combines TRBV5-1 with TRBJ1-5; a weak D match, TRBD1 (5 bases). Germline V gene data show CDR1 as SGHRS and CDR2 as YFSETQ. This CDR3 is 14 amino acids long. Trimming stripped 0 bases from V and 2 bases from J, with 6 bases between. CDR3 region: CASSLEGGNQPQHF. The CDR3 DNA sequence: TGCGCCAGCAGCTTGGAAGGGGGCAATCAGCCCCAGCATTTT. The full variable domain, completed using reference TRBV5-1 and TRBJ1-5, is KAGVTQTPRYLIKTRGQQVTLSCSPISGHRSVSWYQQTPGQGLQFLFEYFSETQRNKGNFPGRFSGRQFSNSRSEMNVSTLELGDSALYLCASSLEGGNQPQHFGDGTRLSIL.

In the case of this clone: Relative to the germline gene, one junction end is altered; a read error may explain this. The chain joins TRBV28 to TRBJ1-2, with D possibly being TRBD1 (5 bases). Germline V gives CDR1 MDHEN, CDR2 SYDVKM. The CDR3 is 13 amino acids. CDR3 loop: CASILTGGGGYTF. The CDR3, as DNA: TGTGCCAGCATTTTAACGGGGGGAGGAGGCTACACCTTC.

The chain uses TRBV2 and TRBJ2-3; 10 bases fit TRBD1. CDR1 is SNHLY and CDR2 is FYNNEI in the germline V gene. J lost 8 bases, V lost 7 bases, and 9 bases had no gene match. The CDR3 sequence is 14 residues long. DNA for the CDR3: TGTGCCAGCAAGGGGGACAGGGGAACCGGTACGCAGTATTTT. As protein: CASKGDRGTGTQYF.

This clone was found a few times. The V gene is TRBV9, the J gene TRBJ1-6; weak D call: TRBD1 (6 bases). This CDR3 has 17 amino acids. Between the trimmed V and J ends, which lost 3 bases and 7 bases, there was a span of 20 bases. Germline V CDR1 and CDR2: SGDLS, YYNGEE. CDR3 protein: CASSGTAWLDENSPLHF. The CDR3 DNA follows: TGTGCCAGCAGCGGGACAGCTTGGCTTGACGAAAATTCACCCCTCCACTTT.

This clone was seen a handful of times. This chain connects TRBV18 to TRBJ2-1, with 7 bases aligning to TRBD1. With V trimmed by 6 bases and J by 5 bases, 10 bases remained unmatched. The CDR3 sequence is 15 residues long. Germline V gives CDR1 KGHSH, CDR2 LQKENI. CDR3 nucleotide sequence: TGTGCCAGCTCCCCCGGGACAGACTGGGACAATGAGCAGTTCTTC. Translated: CASSPGTDWDNEQFF.

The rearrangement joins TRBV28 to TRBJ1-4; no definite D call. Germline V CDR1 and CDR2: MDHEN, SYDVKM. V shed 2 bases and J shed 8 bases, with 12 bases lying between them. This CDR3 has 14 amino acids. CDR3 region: CASSLSGSKEKLFF. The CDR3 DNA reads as TGTGCCAGCAGTTTAAGCGGTAGTAAGGAAAAACTGTTTTTT.

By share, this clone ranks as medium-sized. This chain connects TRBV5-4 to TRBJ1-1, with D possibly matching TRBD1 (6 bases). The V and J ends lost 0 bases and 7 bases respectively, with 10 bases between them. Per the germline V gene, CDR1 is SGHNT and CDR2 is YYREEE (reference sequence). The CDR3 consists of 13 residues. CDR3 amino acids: CASSLDGTLEAFF. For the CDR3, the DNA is TGTGCCAGCAGCTTGGATGGGACACTTGAAGCTTTCTTT.

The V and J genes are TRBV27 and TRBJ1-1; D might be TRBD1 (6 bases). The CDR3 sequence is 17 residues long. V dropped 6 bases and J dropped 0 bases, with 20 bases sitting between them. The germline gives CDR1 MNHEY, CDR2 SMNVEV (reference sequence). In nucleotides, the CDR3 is TGTGCCAGCAGCGTAGACAGGATCGGCTCCTTGAACACTGAAGCTTTCTTT. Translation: CASSVDRIGSLNTEAFF.

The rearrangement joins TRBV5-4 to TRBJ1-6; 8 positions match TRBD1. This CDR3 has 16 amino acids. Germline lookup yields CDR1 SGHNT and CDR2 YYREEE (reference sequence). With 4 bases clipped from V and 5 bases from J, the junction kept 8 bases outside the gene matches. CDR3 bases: TGTGCCAGCAGCCCGGATCCGACAGGGGATAATTCACCCCTCCACTTT. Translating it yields CASSPDPTGDNSPLHF.

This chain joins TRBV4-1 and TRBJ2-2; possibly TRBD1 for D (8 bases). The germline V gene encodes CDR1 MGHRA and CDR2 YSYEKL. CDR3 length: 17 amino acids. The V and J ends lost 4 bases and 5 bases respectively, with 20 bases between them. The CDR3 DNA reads TGCGCCAGCAGCCTCGAGGGGGGGACAGGAGGGACCGGGGAGCTGTTTTTT. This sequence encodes CASSLEGGTGGTGELFF.

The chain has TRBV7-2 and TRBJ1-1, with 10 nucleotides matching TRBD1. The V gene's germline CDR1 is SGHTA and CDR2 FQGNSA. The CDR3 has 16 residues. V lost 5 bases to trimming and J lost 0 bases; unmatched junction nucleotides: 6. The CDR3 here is CASSLGDRGMNTEAFF. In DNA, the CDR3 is TGTGCCAGCAGCCTGGGGGACAGGGGAATGAACACTGAAGCTTTCTTT.